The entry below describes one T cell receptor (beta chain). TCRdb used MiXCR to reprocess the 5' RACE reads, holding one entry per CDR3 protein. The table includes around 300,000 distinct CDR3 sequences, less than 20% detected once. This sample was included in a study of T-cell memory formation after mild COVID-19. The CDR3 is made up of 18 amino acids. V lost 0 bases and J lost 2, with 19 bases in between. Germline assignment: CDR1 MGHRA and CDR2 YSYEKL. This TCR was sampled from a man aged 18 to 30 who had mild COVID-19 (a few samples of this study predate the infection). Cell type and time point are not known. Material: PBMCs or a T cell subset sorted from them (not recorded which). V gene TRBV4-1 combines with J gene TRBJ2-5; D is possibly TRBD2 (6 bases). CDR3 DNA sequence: TGCGCCAGCAGCCAAGAGGGGGGAATATTGGGTGGGCAAGAGACCCAGTACTTC. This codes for CASSQEGGILGGQETQYF.